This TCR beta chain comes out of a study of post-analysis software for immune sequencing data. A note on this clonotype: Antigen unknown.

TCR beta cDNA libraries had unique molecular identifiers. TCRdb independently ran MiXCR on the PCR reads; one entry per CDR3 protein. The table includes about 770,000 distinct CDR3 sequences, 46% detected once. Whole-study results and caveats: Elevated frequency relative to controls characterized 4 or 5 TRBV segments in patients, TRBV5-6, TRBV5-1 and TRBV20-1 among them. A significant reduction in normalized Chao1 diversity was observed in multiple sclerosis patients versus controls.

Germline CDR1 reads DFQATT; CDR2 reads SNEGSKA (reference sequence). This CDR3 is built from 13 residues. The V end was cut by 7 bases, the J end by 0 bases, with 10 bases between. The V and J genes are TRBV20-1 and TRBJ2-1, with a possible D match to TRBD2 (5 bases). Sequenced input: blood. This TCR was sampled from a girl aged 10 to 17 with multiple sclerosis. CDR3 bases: TGCAGTGTTCGAGGGCCCTCCTACAATGAGCAGTTCTTC. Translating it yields CSVRGPSYNEQFF.